This TCR beta chain was observed in a study of T cells in tumors after PD-1 blockade. Overall study context: Patients received pembrolizumab 200 mg every 3 weeks or cemiplimab 350 mg every 2 weeks. Daily vismodegib 150 mg continued in a subset of anti-PD-1-treated patients. Mean per blood sample: about 100,000 templates (about 23,000-257,772), some 36,000 unique clonotypes. General study points: Blood contained approximately 43% of the tumor's TCR clonotypes.

Details on this clone: Its antigen is as yet unknown.

Germline loops: CDR1 SGHNT, CDR2 YENEEA. V dropped 1 base and J dropped 0 bases, with 14 bases sitting between them. There are 17 residues in the CDR3. The table came from immunoSEQ multiplex PCR; TCRdb's copy has only in-frame clones and leaves some out. This repertoire shows over 12,000 clones, roughly 87% found once; its top ten account for about 23%. The sequencing used PBMCs, collected after anti-PD-1 treatment. This sequence joins TRBV11-3 and TRBJ2-3; no clear D gene. This clonotype was sampled from a human donor with basal cell carcinoma. CDR3: CASSLGSPNPSTDTQYF. CDR3 DNA sequence: TGTGCCAGCAGCTTAGGGTCCCCGAACCCCAGCACAGATACGCAGTATTTT.